There are a few counts of the clone carrying this T cell receptor beta chain. The antigen is not known. Researchers made TCR cDNA using 5'RACE template switching, and this step added a universal primer site and UMIs. TCRdb ran MiXCR on the 5' RACE reads and lists one entry per CDR3 protein. This sample has some 170,000 distinct CDR3 sequences, with over 7% found just once. The data were obtained in a study of T cells after yellow fever vaccination. Study-wide results and limits: Re-detected after boosting: most primary clones, around 96% of CD4 and 75% to 90% of CD8.

The sequence was collected from a man younger than 30 who received the YFV17D yellow fever vaccine. Sequencing used CD8+ T cells sorted from PBMCs, obtained 45 days after the yellow fever booster vaccination.

Here the CDR3 reads CASSFTVSGLSTDTQYF. CDR3 bases: TGTGCCAGCAGCTTTACTGTTAGCGGGTTAAGCACAGATACGCAGTATTTT. This chain links TRBV7-9 with TRBJ2-3, with 7 nucleotides matching TRBD2. Germline V gene lookup returns CDR1 SEHNR and CDR2 FQNEAQ (reference sequence). The V segment lost 3 bases and the J segment 0 bases; nucleotides outside the gene matches: 9. The CDR3 sequence is 17 residues long.